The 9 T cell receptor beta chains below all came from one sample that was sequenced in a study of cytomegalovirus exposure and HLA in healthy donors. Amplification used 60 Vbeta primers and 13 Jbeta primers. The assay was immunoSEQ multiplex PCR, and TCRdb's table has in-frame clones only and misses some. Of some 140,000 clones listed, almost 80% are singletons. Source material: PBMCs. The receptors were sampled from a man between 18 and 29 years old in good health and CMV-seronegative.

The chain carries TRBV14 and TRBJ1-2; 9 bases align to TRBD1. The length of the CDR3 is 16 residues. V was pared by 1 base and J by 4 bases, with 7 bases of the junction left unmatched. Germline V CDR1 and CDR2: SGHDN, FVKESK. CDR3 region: CASSQGAGTGTYGYTF. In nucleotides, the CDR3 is TGTGCCAGCAGCCAAGGGGCCGGGACAGGGACCTATGGCTACACCTTC.

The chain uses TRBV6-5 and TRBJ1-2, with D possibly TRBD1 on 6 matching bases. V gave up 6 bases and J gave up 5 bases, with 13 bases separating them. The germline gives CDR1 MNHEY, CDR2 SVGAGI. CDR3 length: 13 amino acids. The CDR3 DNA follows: TGTGCCAGCAGCCCGACAGGCACTTATGGCTACACCTTC. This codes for CASSPTGTYGYTF.

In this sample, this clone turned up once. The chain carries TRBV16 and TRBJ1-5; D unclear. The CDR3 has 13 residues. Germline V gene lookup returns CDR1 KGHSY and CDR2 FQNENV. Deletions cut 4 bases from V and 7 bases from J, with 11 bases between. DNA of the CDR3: TGTGCCAGCAGCCGCCCGGGTGGACAGCCCCAGCATTTT. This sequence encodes CASSRPGGQPQHF.

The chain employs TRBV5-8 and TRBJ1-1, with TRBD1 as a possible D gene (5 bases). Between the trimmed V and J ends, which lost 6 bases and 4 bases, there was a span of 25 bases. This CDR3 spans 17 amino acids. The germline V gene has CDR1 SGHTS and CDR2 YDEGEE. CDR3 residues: CASKSKRRNRSSTEAFF. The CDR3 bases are TGTGCCAGCAAATCAAAAAGGCGGAACAGGTCGAGCACTGAAGCTTTCTTT.

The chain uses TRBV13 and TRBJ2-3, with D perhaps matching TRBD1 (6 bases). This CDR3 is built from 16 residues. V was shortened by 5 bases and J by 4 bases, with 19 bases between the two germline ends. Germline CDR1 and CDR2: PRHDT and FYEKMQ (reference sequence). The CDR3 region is CASSARPQGIPDTQYF. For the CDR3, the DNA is TGTGCCAGCAGCGCCCGTCCGCAGGGGATCCCAGATACGCAGTATTTT.

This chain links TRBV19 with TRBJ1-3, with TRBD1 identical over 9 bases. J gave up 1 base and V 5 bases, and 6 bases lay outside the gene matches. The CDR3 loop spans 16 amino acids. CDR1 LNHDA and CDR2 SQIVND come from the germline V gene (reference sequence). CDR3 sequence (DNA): TGTGCCAGTAGTGCTCTACAGGGGGCATCTGGAAACACCATATATTTT. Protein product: CASSALQGASGNTIYF.

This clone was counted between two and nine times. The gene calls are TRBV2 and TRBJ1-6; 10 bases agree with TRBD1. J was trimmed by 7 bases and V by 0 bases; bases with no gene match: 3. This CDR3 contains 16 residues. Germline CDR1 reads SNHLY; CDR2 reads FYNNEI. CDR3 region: CASSEAGQGPNSPLHF. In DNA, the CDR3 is TGTGCCAGCAGTGAAGCGGGACAGGGGCCAAATTCACCCCTCCACTTT.

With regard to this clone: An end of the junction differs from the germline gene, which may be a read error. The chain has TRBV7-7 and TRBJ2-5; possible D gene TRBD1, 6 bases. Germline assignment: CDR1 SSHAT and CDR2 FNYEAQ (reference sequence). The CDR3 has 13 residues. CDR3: CASSLDKGGTQYF. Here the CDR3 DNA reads TGTGCTAGCAGCTTAGACAAAGGGGGGACCCAGTACTTC.

CDR3 in amino acids: CASSTNRVSYEQYF. Written as DNA, the CDR3 is TGTGCCAGTAGTACCAACAGGGTCTCCTACGAGCAGTACTTC. The rearrangement joins TRBV19 to TRBJ2-7; D might be TRBD1 (6 bases). The V gene's germline CDR1 is LNHDA and CDR2 SQIVND (reference sequence). V was shortened by 4 bases and J by 0 bases, with 10 bases between the two germline ends. The CDR3 sequence is 14 residues long.